This is a list of T cell receptor beta chains from one sample in a study of human T cells and chemical hapten exposure. A single record per CDR3 protein comes from TCRdb applying MiXCR to the RACE reads. The sample shows tens of thousands of distinct CDR3 sequences, roughly 10% of them seen only once. The sample consisted of whole blood, taken in connection with sensitization to the hapten diphenylcyclopropenone (DPC). The receptors shown here come from a man aged 25-45 years with alopecia areata. Some clones in this sample may be carry-over from other donors' samples. CDR3s include the opening cysteine and the closing phenylalanine or tryptophan. A D gene is named only where the DNA matches it firmly. Clone sizes are given selectively: once, few, many, or a class where the clone is expanded.

clone_size j_call d_call v_call cdr3_nt cdr3_aa
many TRBJ2-7 NA TRBV5-6 TGTGCCAGCACAATCCAAGTGGATGCCTACGAGCAGTACTTC CASTIQVDAYEQYF
few TRBJ2-3 TRBD2 TRBV7-6 TGTGCCAGCAGCCAACTAGCGACCCGCACAGATACGCAGTATTTT CASSQLATRTDTQYF
many TRBJ2-1 NA TRBV7-6 TGTGCCAGCAGCCATAGCGGTGCGGCCAATGAGCAGTTCTTC CASSHSGAANEQFF
few TRBJ2-5 NA TRBV11-2 TGTGCCAGCAGCAAACAGGGTCTAGGAGAGACCCAGTACTTC CASSKQGLGETQYF
NA TRBJ2-1 NA TRBV20-1 TGCAGTGCTCTAACTCCCGGGATAGGCGGGGACAATGAGCAGTTCTTC CSALTPGIGGDNEQFF
many TRBJ1-1 NA TRBV12-3/TRBV12-4 TGTGCCAGCAGTTTTAATCCGGGGATCGCTGAAGCTTTCTTT CASSFNPGIAEAFF
many TRBJ1-4 TRBD1 TRBV6-6 TGTGCCAGCCGAGGGGGCGAAAAACTGTTTTTT CASRGGEKLFF
NA TRBJ2-3 TRBD1 TRBV10-3 TGTGCCATCAGTGCGGGACAGAGCACAGATACGCAGTATTTT CAISAGQSTDTQYF
NA TRBJ2-3 NA TRBV27 TGTGCCAGCAGTTTATCTCAGACAAATCTCACAGATACGCAGTATTTT CASSLSQTNLTDTQYF
NA TRBJ2-5 TRBD1 TRBV24-1 TGTGCCACCAGGAAGACAGGGAATGAGACCCAGTACTTC CATRKTGNETQYF
many TRBJ2-2 NA TRBV6-2/TRBV6-3 TGTGCCAGCACCCCCTTCGGCAGGCCGAACACCGGGGAGCTGTTTTTT CASTPFGRPNTGELFF
many TRBJ1-1 NA TRBV18 TGTGCCAGCTCAAGCAGGGCTGGGGTTACTGAAGCTTTCTTT CASSSRAGVTEAFF
many TRBJ1-1 TRBD1 TRBV7-6 TGTGCCAGCAGCTTCACAGGGGGCGGTGAAGCTTTCTTT CASSFTGGGEAFF
NA TRBJ1-2 NA TRBV5-1 TGCGCCAGCGGCGAACTTTCTTTATCCTATGGCTACACCTTC CASGELSLSYGYTF
few TRBJ2-5 TRBD2 TRBV7-2 TGTGCCAGCAGCGTTAGGCGGGGGGCTCCTGGAGGAGAGACCCAGTACTTC CASSVRRGAPGGETQYF
NA TRBJ1-2 NA TRBV29-1 TGCAGCGTTGAACAGGGAACCTATGGCTACACCTTC CSVEQGTYGYTF
many TRBJ1-3 NA TRBV2 TGTGCCAGCAGCGCCACAGCGAGCGGAAACACCATATATTTT CASSATASGNTIYF
few TRBJ2-1 NA TRBV10-2 TGCGCCAGCAGTGAGTCGAGATACAATGAGCAGTTCTTC CASSESRYNEQFF
few TRBJ2-3 NA TRBV4-3 TGCGCCAGCAGCCAAGACAGGGTCGGCGATACGCAGTATTTT CASSQDRVGDTQYF
NA TRBJ1-5 TRBD1 TRBV5-8 TGTGCCAGCAGCTGGGACAGGCGCAATCAGCCCCAGCATTTT CASSWDRRNQPQHF
NA TRBJ2-1 NA TRBV20-1 TGCAGTGCTAGAGATCCCGCAGGGCGCTCCTACAATGAGCAGTTCTTC CSARDPAGRSYNEQFF
many TRBJ1-1 NA TRBV20-1 TGCAGTGCTAGAGATGGAGGGCGCAGGGAAGCTTTCTTT CSARDGGRREAFF
NA TRBJ1-4 TRBD1 TRBV27 TGTGCCAGCAGTGTAACAGGGGCAACTAATGAAAAACTGTTTTTT CASSVTGATNEKLFF
NA TRBJ2-1 TRBD1 TRBV23-1 TGCGCCAGCAGTCAATCGTCAGGGACAGAGTACAATGAGCAGTTCTTC CASSQSSGTEYNEQFF
NA TRBJ2-3 NA TRBV28 TGTGCCAGCAGTTGGTGGGGGTCTAGCACAGATACGCAGTATTTT CASSWWGSSTDTQYF
once TRBJ1-6 TRBD1 TRBV6-5 TGTGCCAGCAGCCGGGACAGGGGTTTTAATTCACCCCTCCACTTT CASSRDRGFNSPLHF
many TRBJ2-3 TRBD2 TRBV9 TGTGCCAGCAGCGCATCAGCGGGAGGTCTCACAGATACGCAGTATTTT CASSASAGGLTDTQYF
NA TRBJ2-7 NA TRBV15 TGTGCCACCAGCAGAGAGGTTGGGCAAGGCGGGTACTTC CATSREVGQGGYF
once TRBJ1-1 NA TRBV12-3/TRBV12-4 TGTGCCAGCAATGACCGACCCCCGAACACTGAAGCTTTCTTT CASNDRPPNTEAFF
few TRBJ2-1 TRBD1 TRBV27 TGTGCCAGCAGTTTCGGCCCCAGGGGGAAGGTCTACAATGAGCAGTTCTTC CASSFGPRGKVYNEQFF
few TRBJ1-6 NA TRBV5-4 TGTGCCAGCAGCCCTCTTAGGGGGGTGAATTCACCCCTCCACTTT CASSPLRGVNSPLHF
NA TRBJ2-2 NA TRBV4-3 TGCGCCAGCAGTCCAAGACCGGGGCTGGGCGGGGAGCTGTTTTTT CASSPRPGLGGELFF
many TRBJ2-2 NA TRBV11-2 TGTGCCAGCAGCCCGAACAGGGTCGACACCGGGGAGCTGTTTTTT CASSPNRVDTGELFF
NA TRBJ2-3 TRBD2 TRBV5-1 TGCGCCAGCGAAGCGGGAGGGTTGAGAGATACGCAGTATTTT CASEAGGLRDTQYF
many TRBJ1-5 NA TRBV14 TGTGCCAGCAGCCTACAGGGTTGGAATCAGCCCCAGCATTTT CASSLQGWNQPQHF
NA TRBJ2-5 NA TRBV11-2 TGTGCCACCCGAGGGGCAGGGGAGACCCAGTACTTC CATRGAGETQYF
many TRBJ1-2 NA TRBV9 TGTGCCAGCAGCGTAGGCCCTATTGGACGGTTCGACTATGGCTACACCTTC CASSVGPIGRFDYGYTF
few TRBJ2-3 NA TRBV29-1 TGCAGCGTCGGACACGGAGGATTAACAGATACGCAGTATTTT CSVGHGGLTDTQYF
many TRBJ1-6 TRBD1 TRBV7-3 TGTGCCAGCAGCACAGGGGTAGCCTATAATTCACCCCTCCACTTT CASSTGVAYNSPLHF
many TRBJ2-2 TRBD1 TRBV5-4 TGTGCCAGCAGGGCCGATAAGCGGACAGGGGAGACCGGGGAGCTGTTTTTT CASRADKRTGETGELFF
NA TRBJ2-2 NA TRBV27 TGTGCCAGCAGTACTACGGGACTTTACACCGGGGAGCTGTTTTTT CASSTTGLYTGELFF
many TRBJ2-1 TRBD2 TRBV28 TGTGCCAGCGCGGGGGGGAATGAGCAGTTCTTC CASAGGNEQFF